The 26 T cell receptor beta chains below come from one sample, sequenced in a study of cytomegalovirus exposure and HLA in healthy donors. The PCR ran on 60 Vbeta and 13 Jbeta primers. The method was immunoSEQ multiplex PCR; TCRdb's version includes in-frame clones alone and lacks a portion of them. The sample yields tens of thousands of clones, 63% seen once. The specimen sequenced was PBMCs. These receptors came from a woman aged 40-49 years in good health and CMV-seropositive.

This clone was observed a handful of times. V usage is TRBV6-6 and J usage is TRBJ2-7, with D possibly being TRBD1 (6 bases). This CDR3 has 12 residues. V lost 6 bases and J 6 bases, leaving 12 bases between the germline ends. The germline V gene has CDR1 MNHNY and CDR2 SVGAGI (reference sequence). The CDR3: CASRGGFGEQYF. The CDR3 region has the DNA TGTGCCAGCAGAGGGGGTTTTGGCGAGCAGTACTTC.

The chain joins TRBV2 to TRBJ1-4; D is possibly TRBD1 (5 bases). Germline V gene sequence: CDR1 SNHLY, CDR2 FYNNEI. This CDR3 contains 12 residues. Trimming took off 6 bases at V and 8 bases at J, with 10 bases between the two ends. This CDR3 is CASRGDSEKLFF. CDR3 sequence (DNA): TGTGCCAGCAGAGGGGATTCGGAAAAACTGTTTTTT.

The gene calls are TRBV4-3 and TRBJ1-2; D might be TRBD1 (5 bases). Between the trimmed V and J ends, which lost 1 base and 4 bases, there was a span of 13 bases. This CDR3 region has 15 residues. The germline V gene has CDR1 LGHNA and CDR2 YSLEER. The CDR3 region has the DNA TGCGCCAGCAGCCAAGGGTCTACAGGTCGCTATGGCTACACCTTC. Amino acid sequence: CASSQGSTGRYGYTF.

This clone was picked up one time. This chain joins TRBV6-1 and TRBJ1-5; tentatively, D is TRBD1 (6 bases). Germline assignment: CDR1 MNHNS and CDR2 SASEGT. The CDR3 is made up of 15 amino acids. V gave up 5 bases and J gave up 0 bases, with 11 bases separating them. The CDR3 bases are TGTGCCAGCAGTCGGACAGATAATAGCAATCAGCCCCAGCATTTT. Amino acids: CASSRTDNSNQPQHF.

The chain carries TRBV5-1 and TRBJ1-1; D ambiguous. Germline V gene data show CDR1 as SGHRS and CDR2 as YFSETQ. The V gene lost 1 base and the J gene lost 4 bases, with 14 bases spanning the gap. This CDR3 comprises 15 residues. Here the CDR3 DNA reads TGCGCCAGCAGCTTGTTGGTCCACGGAGGCACTGAAGCTTTCTTT. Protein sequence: CASSLLVHGGTEAFF.

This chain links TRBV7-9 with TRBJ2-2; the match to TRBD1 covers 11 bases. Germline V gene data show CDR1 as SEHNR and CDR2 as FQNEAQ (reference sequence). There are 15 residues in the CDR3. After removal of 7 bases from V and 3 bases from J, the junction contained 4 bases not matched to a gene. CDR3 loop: CASNQGQGDTGELFF. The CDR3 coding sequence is TGTGCCAGCAACCAGGGACAGGGGGACACCGGGGAGCTGTTTTTT. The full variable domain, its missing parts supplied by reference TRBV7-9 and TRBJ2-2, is DTGVSQNPRHKITKRGQNVTFRCDPISEHNRLYWYRQTLGQGPEFLTYFQNEAQLEKSRLLSDRFSAERPKGSFSTLEIQRTEQGDSAMYLCASNQGQGDTGELFFGEGSRLTVL.

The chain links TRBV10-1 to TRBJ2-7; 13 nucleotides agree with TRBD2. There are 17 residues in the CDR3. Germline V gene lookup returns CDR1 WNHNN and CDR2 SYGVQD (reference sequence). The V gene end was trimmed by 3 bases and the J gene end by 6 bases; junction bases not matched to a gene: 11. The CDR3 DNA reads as TGCGCCAGCAGTGATTCCTTGTTCGGGACTAGCGGGATCGAGCAGTACTTC. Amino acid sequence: CASSDSLFGTSGIEQYF.

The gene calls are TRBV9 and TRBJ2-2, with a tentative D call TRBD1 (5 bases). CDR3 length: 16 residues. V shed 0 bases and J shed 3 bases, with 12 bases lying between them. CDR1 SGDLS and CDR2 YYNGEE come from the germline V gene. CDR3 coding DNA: TGTGCCAGCAGCGTAGGGGGCGGTCGATACACCGGGGAGCTGTTTTTT. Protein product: CASSVGGGRYTGELFF.

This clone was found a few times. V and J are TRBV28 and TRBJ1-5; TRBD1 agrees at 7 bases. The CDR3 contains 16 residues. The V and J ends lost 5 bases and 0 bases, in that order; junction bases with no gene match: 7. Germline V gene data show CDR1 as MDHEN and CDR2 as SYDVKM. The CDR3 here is CASSQATGNSNQPQHF. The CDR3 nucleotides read TGTGCCAGCAGTCAAGCGACAGGGAATAGCAATCAGCCCCAGCATTTT. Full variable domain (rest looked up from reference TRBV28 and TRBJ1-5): DVKVTQSSRYLVKRTGEKVFLECVQDMDHENMFWYRQDPGLGLRLIYFSYDVKMKEKGDIPEGYSVSREKKERFSLILESASTNQTSMYLCASSQATGNSNQPQHFGDGTRLSIL.

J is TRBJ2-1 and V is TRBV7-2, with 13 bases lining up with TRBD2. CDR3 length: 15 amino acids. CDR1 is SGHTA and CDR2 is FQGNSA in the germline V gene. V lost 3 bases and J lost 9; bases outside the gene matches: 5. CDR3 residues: CASSFPGLAGFEQFF. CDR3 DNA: TGTGCCAGCAGCTTTCCGGGACTAGCGGGATTTGAGCAGTTCTTC.

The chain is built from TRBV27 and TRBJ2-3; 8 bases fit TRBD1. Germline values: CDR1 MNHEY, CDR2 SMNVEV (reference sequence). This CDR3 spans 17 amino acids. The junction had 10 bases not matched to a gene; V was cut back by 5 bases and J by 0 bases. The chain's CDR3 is CASSISPTGASTDTQYF. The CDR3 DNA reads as TGTGCCAGCAGTATTAGCCCGACAGGGGCTAGCACAGATACGCAGTATTTT.

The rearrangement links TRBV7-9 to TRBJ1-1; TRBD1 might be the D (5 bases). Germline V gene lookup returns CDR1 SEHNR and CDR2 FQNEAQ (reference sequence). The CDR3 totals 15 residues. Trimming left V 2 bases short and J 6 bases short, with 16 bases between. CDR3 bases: TGTGCCAGCAGCTTACGTATGAAGGCACAGGCTGAAGCTTTCTTT. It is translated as CASSLRMKAQAEAFF. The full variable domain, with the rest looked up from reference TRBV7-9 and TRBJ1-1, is DTGVSQNPRHKITKRGQNVTFRCDPISEHNRLYWYRQTLGQGPEFLTYFQNEAQLEKSRLLSDRFSAERPKGSFSTLEIQRTEQGDSAMYLCASSLRMKAQAEAFFGQGTRLTVV.

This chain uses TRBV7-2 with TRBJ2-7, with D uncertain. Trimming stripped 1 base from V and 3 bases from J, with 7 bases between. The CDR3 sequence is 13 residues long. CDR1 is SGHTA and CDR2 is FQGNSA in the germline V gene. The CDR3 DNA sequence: TGTGCCAGCAGCTTAGTTCAGGACTACGAGCAGTACTTC. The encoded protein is CASSLVQDYEQYF.

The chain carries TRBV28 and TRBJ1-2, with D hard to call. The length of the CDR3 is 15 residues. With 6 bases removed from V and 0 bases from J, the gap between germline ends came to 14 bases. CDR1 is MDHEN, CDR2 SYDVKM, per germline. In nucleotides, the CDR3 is TGTGCCAGCAGGCCCCCAGGTGCCTCTAACTATGGCTACACCTTC. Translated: CASRPPGASNYGYTF.

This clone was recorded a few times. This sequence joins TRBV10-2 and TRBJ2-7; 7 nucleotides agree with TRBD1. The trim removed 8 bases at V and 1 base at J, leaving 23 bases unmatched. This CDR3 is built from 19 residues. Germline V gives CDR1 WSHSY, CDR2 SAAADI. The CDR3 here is CASGGQQSPRGWSSYEQYF. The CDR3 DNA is TGCGCCAGCGGGGGACAGCAATCACCCCGGGGATGGTCTTCCTACGAGCAGTACTTC.

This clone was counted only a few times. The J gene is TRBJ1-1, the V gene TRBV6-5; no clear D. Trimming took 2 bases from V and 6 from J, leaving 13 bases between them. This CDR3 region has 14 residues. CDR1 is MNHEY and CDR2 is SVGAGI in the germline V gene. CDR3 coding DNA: TGTGCCAGCAGTTACCGGGGAGGGAGCCCTGAAGCTTTCTTT. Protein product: CASSYRGGSPEAFF.

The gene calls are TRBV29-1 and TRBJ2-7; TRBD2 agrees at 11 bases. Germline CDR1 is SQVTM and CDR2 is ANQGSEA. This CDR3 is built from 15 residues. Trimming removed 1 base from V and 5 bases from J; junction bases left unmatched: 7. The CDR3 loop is CSVEGLAGGWNEQYF. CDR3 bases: TGCAGCGTTGAAGGGCTAGCGGGAGGCTGGAACGAGCAGTACTTC.

CDR3 loop: CASSRTGENQPQHF. CDR3 DNA sequence: TGTGCCAGCAGTCGTACAGGGGAAAATCAGCCCCAGCATTTT. The chain uses TRBV13 and TRBJ1-5, with 7 bases identical to TRBD1. The germline gives CDR1 PRHDT, CDR2 FYEKMQ (reference sequence). The CDR3 length is 14 residues. The V segment lost 6 bases and the J segment 4 bases; nucleotides outside the gene matches: 6.

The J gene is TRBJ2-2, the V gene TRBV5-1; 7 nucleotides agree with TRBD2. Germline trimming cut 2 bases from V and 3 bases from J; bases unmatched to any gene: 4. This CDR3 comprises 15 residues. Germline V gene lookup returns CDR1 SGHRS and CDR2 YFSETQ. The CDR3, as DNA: TGCGCCAGCAGCTTCGCTGGACTAGACACCGGGGAGCTGTTTTTT. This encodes CASSFAGLDTGELFF.

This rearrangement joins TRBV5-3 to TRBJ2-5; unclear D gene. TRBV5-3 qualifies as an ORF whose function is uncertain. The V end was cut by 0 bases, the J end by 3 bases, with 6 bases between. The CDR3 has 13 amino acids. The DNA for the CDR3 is TGTGCCAGAAGCTTGGGAGCGAAAGAGACCCAGTACTTC. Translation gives CARSLGAKETQYF.

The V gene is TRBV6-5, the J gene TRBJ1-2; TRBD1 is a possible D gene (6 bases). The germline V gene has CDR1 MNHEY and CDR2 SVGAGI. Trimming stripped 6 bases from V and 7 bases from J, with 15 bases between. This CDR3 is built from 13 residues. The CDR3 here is CASRPTGYFGYTF. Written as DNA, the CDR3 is TGTGCCAGCAGGCCGACAGGTTATTTTGGCTACACCTTC.

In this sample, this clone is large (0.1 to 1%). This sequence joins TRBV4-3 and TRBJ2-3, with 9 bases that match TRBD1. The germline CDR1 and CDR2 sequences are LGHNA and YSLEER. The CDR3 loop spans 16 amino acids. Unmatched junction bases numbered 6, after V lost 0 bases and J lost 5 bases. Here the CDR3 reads CASSQEDRGAVDTQYF. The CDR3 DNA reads TGCGCCAGCAGCCAAGAGGACAGGGGTGCAGTAGATACGCAGTATTTT.

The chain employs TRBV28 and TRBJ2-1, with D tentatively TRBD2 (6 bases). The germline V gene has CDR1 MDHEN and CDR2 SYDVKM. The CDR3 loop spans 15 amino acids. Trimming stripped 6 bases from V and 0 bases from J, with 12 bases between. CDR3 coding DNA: TGTGCCAGCAGCCGGGACTGGGACTCCTACAATGAGCAGTTCTTC. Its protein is CASSRDWDSYNEQFF.

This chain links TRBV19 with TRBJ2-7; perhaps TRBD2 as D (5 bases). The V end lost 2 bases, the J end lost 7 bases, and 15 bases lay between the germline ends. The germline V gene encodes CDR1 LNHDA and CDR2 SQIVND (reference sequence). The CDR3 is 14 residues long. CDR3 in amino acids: CASSILGGSGEQYF. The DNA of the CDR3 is TGTGCCAGTAGTATACTAGGAGGCTCTGGTGAGCAGTACTTC.

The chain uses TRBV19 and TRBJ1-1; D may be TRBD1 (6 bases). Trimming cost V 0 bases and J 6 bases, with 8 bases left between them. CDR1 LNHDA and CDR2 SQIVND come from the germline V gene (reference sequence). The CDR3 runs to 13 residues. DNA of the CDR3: TGTGCCAGTAGTATAGAACAGGGCCCTGAAGCTTTCTTT. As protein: CASSIEQGPEAFF.

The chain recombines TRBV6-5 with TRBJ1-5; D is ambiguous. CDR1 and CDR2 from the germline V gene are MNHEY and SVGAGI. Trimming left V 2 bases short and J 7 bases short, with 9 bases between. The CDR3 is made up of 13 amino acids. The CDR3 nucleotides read TGTGCCAGCAGTTACGCGGGTCGGCAGCCCCAGCATTTT. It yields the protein CASSYAGRQPQHF.